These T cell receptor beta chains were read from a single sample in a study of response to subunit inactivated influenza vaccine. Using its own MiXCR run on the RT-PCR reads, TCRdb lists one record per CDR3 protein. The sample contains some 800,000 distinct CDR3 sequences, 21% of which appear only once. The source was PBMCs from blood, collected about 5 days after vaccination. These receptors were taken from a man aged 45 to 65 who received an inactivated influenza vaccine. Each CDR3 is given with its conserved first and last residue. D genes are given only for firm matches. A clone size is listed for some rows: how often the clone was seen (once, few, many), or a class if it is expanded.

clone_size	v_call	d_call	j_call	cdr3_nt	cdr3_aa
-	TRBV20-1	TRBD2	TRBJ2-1	TGCAGTGCCAAGTCTCTAGCGGGCCACTACAATGAGCAGTTCTTC	CSAKSLAGHYNEQFF
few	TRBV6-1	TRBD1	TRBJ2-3	TGTGCCAGCAGTGATCCCGGGACAGGGGGCGCAGATACGCAGTATTTT	CASSDPGTGGADTQYF
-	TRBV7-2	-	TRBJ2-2	TGTGCCAGCAGCGTAGCAGGGACGCACACCGGGGAGCTGTTTTTT	CASSVAGTHTGELFF
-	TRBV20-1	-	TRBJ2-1	TGCAGTGCTTTTGCCCCCGGGACTCCCGCGGGGCAGTTCTTC	CSAFAPGTPAGQFF
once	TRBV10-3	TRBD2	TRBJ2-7	TGTGCCATCAGTGGGTCAGGACCGGGAGGCGTGCAGTACTTC	CAISGSGPGGVQYF
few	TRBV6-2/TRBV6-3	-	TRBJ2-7	TGTGCCAGCAGAAAGACGACTGTCGAGCAGTACTTC	CASRKTTVEQYF
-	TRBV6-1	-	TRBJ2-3	TGTGCCAGCAGCAAGGACCGGTACAGCACAGATACGCAGTATTTT	CASSKDRYSTDTQYF
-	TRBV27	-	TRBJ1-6	TGTGCCAGCAGTTACGACGCCCGGGCTGGGGGGAGATCACCCCTCCACTTT	CASSYDARAGGRSPLHF
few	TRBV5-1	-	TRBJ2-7	TGCGCCAGCAGCTTGGCCGATCCAGGCCGACCCTACGAGCAGTACTTC	CASSLADPGRPYEQYF
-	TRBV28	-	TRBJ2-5	TGTGCCAGCAGTTTCGGTCGCAGGGAGGTTGAGACCCAGTACTTC	CASSFGRREVETQYF
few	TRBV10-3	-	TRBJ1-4	TGTGCCATCAGTGCAGACCGATTCGGGGGGGGAAATGAAAAACTGTTTTTT	CAISADRFGGGNEKLFF
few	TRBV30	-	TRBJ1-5	TGTGCCTGGAGTTTGGGGATAGGCAATCAGCCCCAGCATTTT	CAWSLGIGNQPQHF
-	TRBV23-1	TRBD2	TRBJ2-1	TGCGCCAGCAGTCAATCTCCTGGGACTAGCGGGAGGGCCCCGTTGATCAATGAGCAGTTCTTC	CASSQSPGTSGRAPLINEQFF
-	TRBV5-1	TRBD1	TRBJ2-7	TGCGCCAGCAGCTTGTGGGACAGGGATGTCTACGAGCAGTACTTC	CASSLWDRDVYEQYF
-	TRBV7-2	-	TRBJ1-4	TGTGCCAGCAGCTTAGGTTCAGGAGGTAGTGAAAAACTGTTTTTT	CASSLGSGGSEKLFF
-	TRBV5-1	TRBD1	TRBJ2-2	TGCGCCAGCAGCAAGGGACAGGAAACCACCGGGGAGCTGTTTTTT	CASSKGQETTGELFF
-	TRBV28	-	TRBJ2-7	TGTGCCAGCACCGATGACAGGCCACTTTCCTACGAGCAGTACTTC	CASTDDRPLSYEQYF